The entry below describes one T cell receptor beta chain. Original data processing: Quality scores were absent from the junction-only immunoSEQ sequences, so filtering differed. The table came from immunoSEQ multiplex PCR; TCRdb's copy has only in-frame clones and leaves some out. The V and J calls and the clone size are those of that table, but D and trimming were determined from the DNA. The sample includes 1 million to 1.3 million clones, around three quarters of them seen just once. The data belong to a study of shared clonotypes between healthy human individuals. Investigators divided CD4+ cells into CD45RA+ naive and CD45RA-negative memory subsets. The sample was memory CD4+ T cells from PBMCs. Subset specified: CD45RA-negative fraction. The source is a man aged 18 to 30 in good health. Some clones in this sample may be carry-over from other donors' samples.

This CDR3 reads CASSVNSHSSRNTIYF. CDR3 DNA: TGTGCCAGCAGCGTAAACAGCCACAGTTCTCGGAACACCATATATTTT. The genes are TRBV9 and TRBJ1-3; no clear D gene. The CDR3 totals 16 residues. V was pared by 1 base and J by 7 bases, with 18 bases between. Per the germline V gene, CDR1 is SGDLS and CDR2 is YYNGEE.